One and the same sample provided the 3 T cell receptor beta chains below, sequenced in a study of blood T cell repertoires in COVID-19. Method: immunoSEQ multiplex PCR; TCRdb's copy keeps in-frame clones and lacks some. This table has approximately 170,000 clones, roughly 85% appearing once. The sample consisted of peripheral blood. These receptors all come from a woman over 75 with active or convalescent COVID-19.

The V call is TRBV7-2, the J call TRBJ2-2, with 10 nucleotides matching TRBD2. V lost 2 bases and J lost 0; bases outside the gene matches: 6. Germline-derived CDR1 and CDR2 are SGHTA and FQGNSA. This CDR3 spans 18 amino acids. In DNA, the CDR3 is TGTGCCAGCAGCTTACTCCTAGCGGGAGACACGAACACCGGGGAGCTGTTTTTT. Translating gives CASSLLLAGDTNTGELFF.

The chain has TRBV6-5 and TRBJ1-2; 9 nucleotides line up with TRBD1. CDR1 is MNHEY, CDR2 SVGAGI, per germline. The CDR3 runs to 12 residues. The V gene end was trimmed by 4 bases and the J gene end by 11 bases; junction bases not matched to a gene: 5. The CDR3 loop reads CASSSGQGRYTF. Written as DNA, the CDR3 is TGTGCCAGCAGTTCGGGACAGGGTCGGTACACCTTC.

This chain connects TRBV14 to TRBJ2-2, with 7 positions matching TRBD2. The trim removed 0 bases at V and 3 bases at J, leaving 10 bases unmatched. The CDR3 runs to 18 residues. Germline values: CDR1 SGHDN, CDR2 FVKESK. In DNA, the CDR3 is TGTGCCAGCAGCCAAGATCCGAGCGGGGTCGCTGACACCGGGGAGCTGTTTTTT. Its protein product is CASSQDPSGVADTGELFF.